Following are 6 T cell receptor delta chains from one sample sequenced in a study of gamma-delta T cells after stem cell transplantation. TCRdb re-processed the RT-PCR reads via CATT. This table holds over 950 delta-chain clones, over 3% found once. Sequencing was done on a sample of gamma-delta T cells. The receptors come from a human donor. It is not recorded whose cells these are; they may come from a transplant donor.

This clone was seen more than once but under ten times. This likely reflects a read error, since a far larger clone is one base away. This sample also contains other DNA sequences that code for the same CDR3. This chain joins TRDV2 and TRDJ1; TRDD3 agrees at 11 bases. The germline CDR1 and CDR2 sequences are GEAIGNYY and EKD. The CDR3 is 25 amino acids. CDR3 region: CACSNLPLSTPPVLGDMGDTDKLIF. For the CDR3, the DNA is TGCGCCTGTTCCAACCTCCCCCTCTCGACCCCGCCCGTACTGGGGGATATGGGGGACACCGATAAACTCATCTTT.

This clone was observed a handful of times. CDR3 bases: TGTGCCTGTGACACCGTGGGGGATACGCGAGTGGAACTCATCTTT. Residues: CACDTVGDTRVELIF. The V call is TRDV2, the J call TRDJ1; 11 bases map to TRDD3. The J segment lost 9 bases and the V segment lost 0 bases, leaving 8 bases of the junction unmatched. This CDR3 region has 15 residues. Germline values: CDR1 GEAIGNYY, CDR2 EKD.

This clone was picked up a small number of times. The protein given by TCRdb reflects a much larger clone and differs at residue 11 from this DNA's translation, likely from a read error; the protein shown is the DNA's translation. The chain employs TRDV2 and TRDJ1, with D perhaps matching TRDD3 (6 bases). The CDR3 is 19 amino acids. V lost 0 bases, J lost 2 bases, and 24 bases lay in between. The germline gives CDR1 GEAIGNYY, CDR2 EKD. CDR3 region: CACDTAWDRHRPSTDKLIF. CDR3 bases: TGTGCCTGTGACACCGCCTGGGATAGACACCGACCTTCTACCGATAAACTCATCTTT.

In this sample, this clone turned up a few times. The likely explanation is a read error, given a far larger clone one base away. Other DNA sequences within the sample encode an identical CDR3. V gene TRDV2 combines with J gene TRDJ3; 9 bases are a match to TRDD3. The CDR3 covers 23 residues. Germline CDR1 and CDR2: GEAIGNYY and EKD. With V trimmed by 3 bases and J by 0 bases, 20 bases remained unmatched. CDR3 amino acids: CACDSPPTASGGLPSWDTRQMFF. DNA of the CDR3: TGTGCCTGTGACTCCCCTCCCACGGCCTCTGGGGGATTACCCTCCTGGGACACCCGACAGATGTTTTTC.

This clone occurred a few times. This DNA's translation differs at residue 12 from TCRdb's protein, which comes from a much larger clone; a read error is likely, and the protein shown is translated from the DNA. The rearrangement joins TRDV2 to TRDJ1, with a tentative D call TRDD3 (5 bases). The CDR3 contains 15 residues. Germline V lookup: CDR1 GEAIGNYY, CDR2 EKD. The CDR3 nucleotides are TGTGCCTGTGACCCCCTGGGCCGTTTTGTCGATGAACTCATCTTT. Protein sequence: CACDPLGRFVDELIF.

Details on this clone: A far larger clone is a single base away, which makes a read error likely. Within the sample, other DNA sequences also encode this same CDR3. The J gene is TRDJ1, the V gene TRDV2; 11 bases fit TRDD3. The CDR3 covers 19 residues. Germline V gene data show CDR1 as GEAIGNYY and CDR2 as EKD. In nucleotides, the CDR3 is TGCGCCTGTGATAAACTGGGGGATAAGGGAAAAACGTACACCGATAAACTCATCTTT. It translates to CACDKLGDKGKTYTDKLIF.